This T cell receptor beta chain was obtained from a study of shared clonotypes between healthy human individuals. The CDR3 is 15 amino acids. The germline V and J ends were trimmed by 7 bases and 1 base, with 11 bases remaining between them. In germline, CDR1 is SEHNR, CDR2 FQNEAQ (reference sequence). Several immunoSEQ plates held equal portions of the genomic DNA taken from each subset. TCRdb's table, derived via immunoSEQ multiplex PCR, lists solely in-frame clones and lacks some. The sample contains a few million clones, approximately 90% of which appear only once. The clonotype comes from a man between 18 and 35 years old in good health. Sequenced sample: naive CD4+ T cells sorted from blood. The sample's subset: CD45RA+ positively selected. The chain is built from TRBV7-9 and TRBJ1-6; D call uncertain. CDR3 loop: CASTWGTSYNSPLHF. The CDR3 region has the DNA TGTGCCAGCACCTGGGGAACGTCCTATAATTCACCCCTCCACTTT.